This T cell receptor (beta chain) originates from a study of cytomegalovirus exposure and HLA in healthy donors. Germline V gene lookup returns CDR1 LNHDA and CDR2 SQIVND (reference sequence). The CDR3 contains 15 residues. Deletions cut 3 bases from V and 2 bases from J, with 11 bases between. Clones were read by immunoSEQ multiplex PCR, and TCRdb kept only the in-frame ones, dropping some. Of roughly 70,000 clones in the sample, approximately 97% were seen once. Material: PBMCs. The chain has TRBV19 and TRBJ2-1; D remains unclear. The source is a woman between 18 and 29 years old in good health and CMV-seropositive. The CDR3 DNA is TGTGCCAGTAGTATCTTAGGCGGCACCTACAATGAGCAGTTCTTC. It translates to CASSILGGTYNEQFF.